One and the same sample provided the 27 T cell receptor beta chains below, sequenced in a study of blood T cell repertoires in COVID-19. This table comes from immunoSEQ multiplex PCR, and its TCRdb copy is limited to in-frame clones, with some not included. The sample contains about 69,000 clones, approximately 80% of which appear only once. The sample consisted of peripheral blood. The receptors come from a man over 45 with COVID-19, enrolled during active disease.

This clone was seen once. The J gene is TRBJ2-1, the V gene TRBV6-5, with a tentative D call TRBD2 (5 bases). This CDR3 comprises 15 residues. Trimming removed 7 bases from V and 6 bases from J, with 19 bases in between. Germline loops: CDR1 MNHEY, CDR2 SVGAGI. In nucleotides, the CDR3 is TGTGCCAGCACCCCAAGGTCGGGTCGGGGCAATGAGCAGTTCTTC. Its translation is CASTPRSGRGNEQFF.

The rearrangement joins TRBV19 to TRBJ2-7; perhaps TRBD1 as D (6 bases). The CDR3 contains 16 residues. The V end was cut by 6 bases, the J end by 0 bases, with 18 bases between. Germline CDR1 and CDR2: LNHDA and SQIVND (reference sequence). The CDR3 loop reads CASRSRTDLSSYEQYF. The CDR3 coding sequence is TGTGCCAGTAGGTCACGGACAGACTTAAGCTCCTACGAGCAGTACTTC.

This clone has just one count. The chain couples TRBV5-1 to TRBJ2-5, with 9 bases that match TRBD1. Unmatched junction bases numbered 13, after V lost 3 bases and J lost 4 bases. Per the germline V gene, CDR1 is SGHRS and CDR2 is YFSETQ. There are 17 residues in the CDR3. This CDR3 is CASSWAGLQGAGETQYF. As DNA, the CDR3 is TGCGCCAGCAGCTGGGCCGGCTTACAGGGGGCTGGAGAGACCCAGTACTTC. Drawing the rest from reference TRBV5-1 and TRBJ2-5, the complete variable domain is KAGVTQTPRYLIKTRGQQVTLSCSPISGHRSVSWYQQTPGQGLQFLFEYFSETQRNKGNFPGRFSGRQFSNSRSEMNVSTLELGDSALYLCASSWAGLQGAGETQYFGPGTRLLVL.

The rearrangement uses TRBV5-1 and TRBJ1-3, with 9 bases fitting TRBD1. CDR3 length: 17 residues. CDR1 is SGHRS, CDR2 YFSETQ, per germline. After removal of 0 bases from V and 2 bases from J, the junction contained 6 bases not matched to a gene. The CDR3 DNA follows: TGCGCCAGCAGCTTGGAGGGACAGGGCCAAACTGGAAACACCATATATTTT. Encoded protein: CASSLEGQGQTGNTIYF.

The chain is built from TRBV4-1 and TRBJ2-5; 7 positions agree with TRBD2. Germline V CDR1 and CDR2: MGHRA, YSYEKL. Germline trimming cut 0 bases from V and 6 bases from J; bases unmatched to any gene: 10. This CDR3 region has 16 residues. This CDR3 is CASSQESSGIGKTQYF. CDR3 nucleotide sequence: TGCGCCAGCAGCCAAGAGTCTAGCGGCATCGGGAAGACCCAGTACTTC.

The chain couples TRBV5-6 to TRBJ2-1; 7 nucleotides line up with TRBD1. Germline values: CDR1 SGHDT, CDR2 YYEEEE. This CDR3 region has 18 residues. V shed 3 bases and J 5 bases; nucleotides not matched to a gene: 17. The CDR3 bases are TGTGCCAGCAGCTCCCTCCAGATAGGGGGCAAATTCGACAATGAGCAGTTCTTC. Translation: CASSSLQIGGKFDNEQFF.

The chain recombines TRBV15 with TRBJ2-1, with D possibly being TRBD2 (5 bases). The CDR3 length is 15 residues. Trimming stripped 0 bases from V and 3 bases from J, with 9 bases between. The V gene's germline CDR1 is LNHNV and CDR2 YYDKDF (reference sequence). The CDR3 DNA is TGTGCCACCAGCAGAGAGGACCGGGACTACAATGAGCAGTTCTTC. Its translation: CATSREDRDYNEQFF.

The V call is TRBV28, the J call TRBJ2-7, with D possibly being TRBD2 (6 bases). The V end was cut by 2 bases, the J end by 6 bases, with 8 bases between. Looked up from germline, CDR1 is MDHEN and CDR2 is SYDVKM. The CDR3 loop spans 12 amino acids. The CDR3 DNA sequence: TGTGCCAGCAGTTTAGGGGGAGGCGAGCAGTACTTC. It specifies CASSLGGGEQYF. The complete variable domain, with remaining parts taken from reference TRBV28 and TRBJ2-7, reads DVKVTQSSRYLVKRTGEKVFLECVQDMDHENMFWYRQDPGLGLRLIYFSYDVKMKEKGDIPEGYSVSREKKERFSLILESASTNQTSMYLCASSLGGGEQYFGPGTRLTVT.

The chain recombines TRBV24-1 with TRBJ2-1, with D perhaps matching TRBD2 (5 bases). CDR3 length: 13 amino acids. Trimming pared 3 bases from V and 10 bases from J, leaving 12 bases between. The V gene's germline CDR1 is KGHDR and CDR2 SFDVKD. The CDR3 reads CATSDITGVEQFF. The CDR3, as DNA: TGTGCCACCAGTGATATTACCGGGGTCGAGCAGTTCTTC.

The chain has TRBV2 and TRBJ1-2, with 8 bases that match TRBD1. Germline-derived CDR1 and CDR2 are SNHLY and FYNNEI. Germline trimming cut 2 bases from V and 4 bases from J; bases unmatched to any gene: 3. The CDR3 extends over 14 amino acids. The CDR3 reads CASSESTGGYGYTF. The CDR3 DNA follows: TGTGCCAGCAGTGAAAGCACAGGGGGCTATGGCTACACCTTC.

This clone was seen once. The rearrangement links TRBV7-9 to TRBJ2-7; TRBD1 aligns across 8 bases. The CDR3 runs to 13 residues. Trimming removed 10 bases from V and 5 bases from J; junction bases left unmatched: 10. The germline gives CDR1 SEHNR, CDR2 FQNEAQ (reference sequence). CDR3: CAIAEQGGHEQYF. CDR3 coding DNA: TGTGCCATCGCTGAACAGGGGGGCCACGAGCAGTACTTC.

V gene TRBV7-3 combines with J gene TRBJ1-1, with 8 bases fitting TRBD1. Germline V lookup: CDR1 SGHTA, CDR2 FQGTGA. There are 13 residues in the CDR3. V trimming: 5 bases; J trimming: 5 bases; junction bases outside the gene matches: 4. The chain's CDR3 is CASSPDRATEAFF. For the CDR3, the DNA is TGTGCCAGCAGCCCGGACAGGGCTACTGAAGCTTTCTTT.

The rearrangement uses TRBV24-1 and TRBJ2-5; 7 nucleotides agree with TRBD1. CDR1 is KGHDR and CDR2 is SFDVKD in the germline V gene. The CDR3 runs to 14 residues. The V and J ends lost 4 bases and 2 bases, in that order; junction bases with no gene match: 3. Written as DNA, the CDR3 is TGTGCCACCAGTGACACGACAGGGCAAGAGACCCAGTACTTC. Encoded protein: CATSDTTGQETQYF.

CDR3 amino acids: CASSIRGSTDTQYF. The CDR3 DNA is TGTGCCAGCAGCATACGGGGGAGCACAGATACGCAGTATTTT. The chain couples TRBV7-2 to TRBJ2-3, with D perhaps matching TRBD2 (6 bases). Trimming pared 5 bases from V and 0 bases from J, leaving 9 bases between. The CDR3 runs 14 residues. The germline V gene encodes CDR1 SGHTA and CDR2 FQGNSA.

The chain couples TRBV30 to TRBJ2-5; D is unresolved. The CDR3 totals 13 residues. Germline-derived CDR1 and CDR2 are GTSNPN and SVGIG (reference sequence). With 0 bases removed from V and 5 bases from J, the gap between germline ends came to 10 bases. The CDR3 DNA is TGTGCCTGGAGTGTAGTCCAGGCGGAGACCCAGTACTTC. Its translation: CAWSVVQAETQYF.

This sequence joins TRBV21-1 and TRBJ1-1. TRBV21-1 is given as a pseudogene. This CDR3 contains 13 residues. In nucleotides, the CDR3 is TGTGCCAGTTCCGGGAGGGAAAACACTGAAGCTTTCTTT. Translation: CASSGRENTEAFF.

The chain uses TRBV10-3 and TRBJ2-1; perhaps TRBD1 as D (6 bases). Germline CDR1 reads ENHRY; CDR2 reads SYGVKD. The CDR3 contains 14 residues. Trimming left V 2 bases short and J 8 bases short, with 13 bases between. CDR3 sequence reads: CAISERKQGDEQFF. The DNA of the CDR3 is TGTGCCATCAGTGAGCGTAAACAGGGCGATGAGCAGTTCTTC.

V gene TRBV25-1 combines with J gene TRBJ2-3; 12 bases fit TRBD2. Germline assignment: CDR1 MGHDK and CDR2 SYGVNS. The J segment lost 3 bases and the V segment lost 8 bases, leaving 15 bases of the junction unmatched. The CDR3 sequence is 18 residues long. CDR3 region: CASPDGLAGGRRTDTQYF. As DNA, the CDR3 is TGTGCCAGCCCCGATGGCCTAGCGGGGGGGCGGAGAACAGATACGCAGTATTTT.

The chain carries TRBV2 and TRBJ2-3; D perhaps matches TRBD2 (6 bases). The CDR3 loop spans 13 amino acids. V lost 8 bases, J lost 6 bases, and 15 bases lay in between. The germline CDR1 and CDR2 sequences are SNHLY and FYNNEI. The CDR3 protein is CASELALADTQYF. CDR3 bases: TGTGCCAGCGAACTAGCACTCGCGGATACGCAGTATTTT. Based on the CDR3 plus reference TRBV2 and TRBJ2-3, the full variable domain is EPEVTQTPSHQVTQMGQEVILRCVPISNHLYFYWYRQILGQKVEFLVSFYNNEISEKSEIFDDQFSVERPDGSNFTLKIRSTKLEDSAMYFCASELALADTQYFGPGTRLTVL.

The chain joins TRBV11-2 to TRBJ2-1; 11 bases match TRBD2. Germline assignment: CDR1 SGHAT and CDR2 FQNNGV. The CDR3 has 12 residues. With V trimmed by 7 bases and J by 15 bases, 8 bases remained unmatched. The CDR3 reads CASIGKGLAGFF. CDR3 in DNA: TGTGCCAGCATCGGTAAAGGACTAGCGGGGTTCTTC.

The chain uses TRBV5-5 and TRBJ2-7, with 7 nucleotides matching TRBD1. Germline V gene sequence: CDR1 SGHKS, CDR2 YYEKEE (reference sequence). Trimming removed 7 bases from V and 1 base from J; junction bases left unmatched: 8. CDR3 size: 14 residues. The chain's CDR3 is CASATGKGSYEQYF. Here the CDR3 DNA reads TGTGCCAGCGCGACAGGGAAGGGATCCTACGAGCAGTACTTC.

This clone was counted a single time. J is TRBJ2-7 and V is TRBV10-3; 7 bases fit TRBD1. CDR3 length equals 15 residues. V was pared by 4 bases and J by 3 bases, with 9 bases of the junction left unmatched. Germline CDR1 and CDR2: ENHRY and SYGVKD. CDR3 sequence reads: CAISGNRGRDYEQYF. In nucleotides, the CDR3 is TGTGCCATCAGTGGGAACAGGGGTCGAGACTACGAGCAGTACTTC.

J is TRBJ2-7 and V is TRBV20-1; 9 nucleotides line up with TRBD1. CDR3 length: 15 residues. V trimming: 3 bases; J trimming: 0 bases; junction bases outside the gene matches: 6. Germline lookup yields CDR1 DFQATT and CDR2 SNEGSKA (reference sequence). The CDR3 coding sequence is TGCAGTGCTAGTCCCCCGACAGGGGGCTCCTACGAGCAGTACTTC. Residues: CSASPPTGGSYEQYF.

The J gene is TRBJ1-1, the V gene TRBV5-1, with 7 nucleotides matching TRBD1. Unmatched junction bases numbered 8, after V lost 0 bases and J lost 3 bases. This CDR3 spans 16 amino acids. Germline CDR1 is SGHRS and CDR2 is YFSETQ. CDR3 loop: CASSLGLRGPHTEAFF. The CDR3 nucleotides are TGCGCCAGCAGCTTGGGTCTAAGGGGGCCCCACACTGAAGCTTTCTTT.

The chain has TRBV12-5 and TRBJ2-3; 15 bases are a match to TRBD2. Germline V gives CDR1 LGHNT, CDR2 FRNRAP. J was trimmed by 5 bases and V by 6 bases; bases with no gene match: 9. This CDR3 has 17 residues. CDR3 residues: CASGPGTSGGQGDTQYF. CDR3 nucleotides: TGTGCTAGTGGCCCCGGGACTAGCGGGGGGCAGGGAGATACGCAGTATTTT.

CDR3 sequence (DNA): TGTGCCAGCAGCAGTAAGATCCCGGGACAGTTGAACACTGAAGCTTTCTTT. Protein sequence: CASSSKIPGQLNTEAFF. V usage is TRBV7-6 and J usage is TRBJ1-1; 7 bases match TRBD1. V shed 5 bases, J shed 0 bases, and the junction held 12 bases outside the gene matches. Germline V gene data show CDR1 as SGHVS and CDR2 as FNYEAQ. CDR3 size: 17 residues.

The rearrangement uses TRBV4-1 and TRBJ2-5; D possibly corresponds to TRBD2 (7 bases). V was trimmed by 6 bases and J by 4 bases, leaving 15 bases between them. The CDR3 runs to 14 residues. Germline CDR1 and CDR2: MGHRA and YSYEKL. The CDR3 region is CASRPWGGRETQYF. In nucleotides, the CDR3 is TGCGCCAGCAGACCCTGGGGGGGGCGAGAGACCCAGTACTTC.